The present T cell receptor (beta chain) was sequenced within a study of blood T cell repertoires in COVID-19. Method: immunoSEQ multiplex PCR; TCRdb's copy keeps in-frame clones and lacks some. Of roughly 150,000 clones in the sample, roughly 93% were seen once. This CDR3 is built from 15 residues. Germline V gives CDR1 SGHVS, CDR2 FQNEAQ. Trimming took 3 bases from V and 7 from J; bases not matched to a gene: 4. The chain employs TRBV7-8 and TRBJ2-1; 12 bases are a match to TRBD1. The sample comprised peripheral blood. This receptor was identified in a man aged 18 to 30 with COVID-19, enrolled during active disease. The CDR3 DNA sequence: TGTGCCAGCAGCTTGGGACAGGGGGCAACTAATGAGCAGTTCTTC. Encoded protein: CASSLGQGATNEQFF.